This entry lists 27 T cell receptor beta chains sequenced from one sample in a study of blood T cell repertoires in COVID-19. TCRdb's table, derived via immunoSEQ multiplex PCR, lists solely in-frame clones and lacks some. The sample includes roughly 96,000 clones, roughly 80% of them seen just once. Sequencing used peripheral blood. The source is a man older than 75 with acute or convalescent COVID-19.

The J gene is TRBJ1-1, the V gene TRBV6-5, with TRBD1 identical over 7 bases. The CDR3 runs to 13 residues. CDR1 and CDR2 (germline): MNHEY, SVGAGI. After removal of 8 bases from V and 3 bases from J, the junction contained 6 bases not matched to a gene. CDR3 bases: TGTGCCAGCCAGGACAGGACGTACACTGAAGCTTTCTTT. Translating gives CASQDRTYTEAFF.

This CDR3 reads CASSLAVRSQPQHF. CDR3 coding DNA: TGTGCCAGCAGCTTAGCAGTACGCAGTCAGCCCCAGCATTTT. The chain couples TRBV7-2 to TRBJ1-5, with D unresolved. Trimming cost V 0 bases and J 6 bases, with 9 bases left between them. The CDR3 loop spans 14 amino acids. Germline V gene lookup returns CDR1 SGHTA and CDR2 FQGNSA.

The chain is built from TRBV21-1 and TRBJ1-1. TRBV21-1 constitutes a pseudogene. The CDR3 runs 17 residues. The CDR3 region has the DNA TGTGCCAGCAGCCCATGTAGGGGGGGGACCCCGAACACTGAAGCTTTCTTT. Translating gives CASSPCRGGTPNTEAFF.

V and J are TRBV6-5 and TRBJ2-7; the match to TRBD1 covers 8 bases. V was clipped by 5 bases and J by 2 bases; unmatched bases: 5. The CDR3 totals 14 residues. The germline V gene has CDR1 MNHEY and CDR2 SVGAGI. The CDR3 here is CASSQAQGAYEQYF. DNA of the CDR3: TGTGCCAGCAGTCAGGCACAGGGGGCCTACGAGCAGTACTTC.

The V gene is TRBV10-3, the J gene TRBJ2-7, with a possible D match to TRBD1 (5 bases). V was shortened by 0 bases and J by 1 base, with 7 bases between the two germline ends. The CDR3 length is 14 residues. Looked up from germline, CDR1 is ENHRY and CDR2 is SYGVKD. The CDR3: CAISESRQSYEQYF. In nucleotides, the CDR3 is TGTGCCATCAGTGAGTCTAGACAGTCCTACGAGCAGTACTTC.

The CDR3 DNA sequence: TGTGCCAGCAGTGAAGGAGGAAAATCTAATGAAAAACTGTTTTTT. Protein sequence: CASSEGGKSNEKLFF. The J gene is TRBJ1-4, the V gene TRBV6-1; D gene uncertain. Trimming cost V 1 base and J 3 bases, with 9 bases left between them. In germline, CDR1 is MNHNS, CDR2 SASEGT. The CDR3 extends over 15 amino acids.

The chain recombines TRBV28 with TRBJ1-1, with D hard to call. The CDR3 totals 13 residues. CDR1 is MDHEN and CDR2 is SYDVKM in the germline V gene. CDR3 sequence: CAASSVADTEAFF. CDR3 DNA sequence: TGTGCAGCCTCTTCTGTGGCGGACACTGAAGCTTTCTTT.

For the CDR3, the DNA is TGTGCCAGTAGTAGGGGGACAGGGGGCACAGATACGCAGTATTTT. This translates into CASSRGTGGTDTQYF. The V gene is TRBV19, the J gene TRBJ2-3, with 10 nucleotides matching TRBD1. V was pared by 4 bases and J by 1 base, with 2 bases of the junction left unmatched. CDR3 length: 15 residues. Germline CDR1 and CDR2: LNHDA and SQIVND (reference sequence). Full variable domain (rest looked up from reference TRBV19 and TRBJ2-3): DGGITQSPKYLFRKEGQNVTLSCEQNLNHDAMYWYRQDPGQGLRLIYYSQIVNDFQKGDIAEGYSVSREKKESFPLTVTSAQKNPTAFYLCASSRGTGGTDTQYFGPGTRLTVL.

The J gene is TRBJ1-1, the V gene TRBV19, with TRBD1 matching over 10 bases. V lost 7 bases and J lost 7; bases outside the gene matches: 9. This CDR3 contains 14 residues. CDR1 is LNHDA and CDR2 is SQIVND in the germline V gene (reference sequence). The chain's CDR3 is CASTYDRGPREAFF. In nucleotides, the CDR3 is TGTGCCAGTACTTATGACAGGGGGCCCCGTGAAGCTTTCTTT.

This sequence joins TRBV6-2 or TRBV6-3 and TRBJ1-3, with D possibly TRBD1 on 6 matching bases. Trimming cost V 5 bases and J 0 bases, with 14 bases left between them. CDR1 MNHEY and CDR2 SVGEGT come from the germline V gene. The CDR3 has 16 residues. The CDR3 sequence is CASSLPRTVSGNTIYF. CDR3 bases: TGTGCCAGCAGTCTCCCTCGGACAGTCTCTGGAAACACCATATATTTT.

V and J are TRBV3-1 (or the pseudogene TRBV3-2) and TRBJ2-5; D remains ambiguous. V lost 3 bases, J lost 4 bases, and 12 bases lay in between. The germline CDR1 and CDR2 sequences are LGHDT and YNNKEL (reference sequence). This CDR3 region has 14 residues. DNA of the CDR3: TGTGCCAGCAGCCATCCTATATCAGGAGAGACCCAGTACTTC. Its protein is CASSHPISGETQYF.

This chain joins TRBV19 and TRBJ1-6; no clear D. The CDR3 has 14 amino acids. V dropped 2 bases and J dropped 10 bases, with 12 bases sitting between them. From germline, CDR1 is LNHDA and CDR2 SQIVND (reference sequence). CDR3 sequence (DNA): TGTGCCAGTAGTATAACCCTCCAGAACTCACCCCTCCACTTT. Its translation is CASSITLQNSPLHF.

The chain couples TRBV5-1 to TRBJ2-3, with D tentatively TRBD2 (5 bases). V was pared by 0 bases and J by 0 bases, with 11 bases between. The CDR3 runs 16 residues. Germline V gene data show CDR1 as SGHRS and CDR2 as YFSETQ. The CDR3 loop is CASSLGAGPSTDTQYF. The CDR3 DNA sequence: TGCGCCAGCAGCTTGGGCGCGGGCCCTAGCACAGATACGCAGTATTTT.

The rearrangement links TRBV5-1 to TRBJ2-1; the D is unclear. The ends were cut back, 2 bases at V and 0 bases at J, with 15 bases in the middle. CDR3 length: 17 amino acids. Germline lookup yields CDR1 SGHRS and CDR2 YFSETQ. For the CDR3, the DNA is TGCGCCAGCAGCTTTAGCCCTTCCTCTAGCTCCTACAATGAGCAGTTCTTC. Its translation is CASSFSPSSSSYNEQFF.

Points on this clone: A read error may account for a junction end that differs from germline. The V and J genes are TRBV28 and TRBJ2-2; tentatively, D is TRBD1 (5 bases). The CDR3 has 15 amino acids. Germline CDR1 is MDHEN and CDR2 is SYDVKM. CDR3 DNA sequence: TGTGCCAGCAGCAGAAGTCCCCCGGACACCCGGGAGCTGTTTTTT. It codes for CASSRSPPDTRELFF.

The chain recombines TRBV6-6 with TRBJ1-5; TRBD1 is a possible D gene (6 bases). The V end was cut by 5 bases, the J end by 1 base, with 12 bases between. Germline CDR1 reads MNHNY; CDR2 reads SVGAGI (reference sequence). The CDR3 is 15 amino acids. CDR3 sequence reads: CASSANRVSNQPQHF. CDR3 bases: TGTGCCAGCAGTGCGAACAGGGTAAGCAATCAGCCCCAGCATTTT.

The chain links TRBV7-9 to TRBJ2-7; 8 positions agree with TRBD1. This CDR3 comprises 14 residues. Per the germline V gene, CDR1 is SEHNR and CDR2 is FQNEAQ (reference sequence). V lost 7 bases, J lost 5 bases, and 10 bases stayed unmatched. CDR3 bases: TGTGCCAGCACCCCCGGACAGGGTATCGACGAGCAGTACTTC. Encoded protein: CASTPGQGIDEQYF.

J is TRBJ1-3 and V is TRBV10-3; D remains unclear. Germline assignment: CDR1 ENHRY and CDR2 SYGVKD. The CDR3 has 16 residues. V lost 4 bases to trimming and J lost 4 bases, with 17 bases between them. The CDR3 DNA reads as TGTGCCATCAGTGGGACTGGGGATTTGAGAGGAAACACCATATATTTT. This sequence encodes CAISGTGDLRGNTIYF.

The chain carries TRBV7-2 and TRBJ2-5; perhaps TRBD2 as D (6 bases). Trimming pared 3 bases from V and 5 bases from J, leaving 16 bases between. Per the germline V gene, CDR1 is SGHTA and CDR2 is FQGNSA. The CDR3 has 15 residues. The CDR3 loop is CASSLQRGSRETQYF. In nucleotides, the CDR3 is TGTGCCAGCAGCTTGCAACGGGGGTCACGGGAGACCCAGTACTTC.

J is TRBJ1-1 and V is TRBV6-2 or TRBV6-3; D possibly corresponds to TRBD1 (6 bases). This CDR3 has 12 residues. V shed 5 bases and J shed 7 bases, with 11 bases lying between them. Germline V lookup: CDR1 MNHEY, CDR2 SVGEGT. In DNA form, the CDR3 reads TGTGCCAGCAGTGGAGACAGGCTTGAAGCTTTCTTT. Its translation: CASSGDRLEAFF.

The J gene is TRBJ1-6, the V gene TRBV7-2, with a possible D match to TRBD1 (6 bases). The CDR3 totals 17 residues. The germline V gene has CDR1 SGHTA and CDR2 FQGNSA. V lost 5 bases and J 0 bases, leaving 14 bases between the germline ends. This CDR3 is CASSVTGPSSYNSPLHF. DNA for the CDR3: TGTGCCAGCAGCGTTACAGGGCCGAGCTCCTATAATTCACCCCTCCACTTT.

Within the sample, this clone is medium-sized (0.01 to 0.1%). The CDR3 reads CASSSTRTGQGYTF. CDR3 nucleotides: TGTGCCAGCAGCTCTACGAGGACAGGGCAGGGCTACACCTTC. V and J are TRBV5-4 and TRBJ1-2; 8 nucleotides align to TRBD1. Losses at the gene ends were 3 bases for V and 8 bases for J; bases not matched to a gene: 9. The germline gives CDR1 SGHNT, CDR2 YYREEE (reference sequence). This CDR3 is 14 amino acids long.

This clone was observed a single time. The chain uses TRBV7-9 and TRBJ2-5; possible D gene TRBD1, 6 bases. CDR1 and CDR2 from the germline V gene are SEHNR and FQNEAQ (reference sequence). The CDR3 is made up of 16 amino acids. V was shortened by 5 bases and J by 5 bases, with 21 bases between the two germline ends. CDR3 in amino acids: CASSHYRQALRETQYF. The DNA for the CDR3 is TGTGCCAGCAGCCACTACCGACAGGCACTGAGGGAGACCCAGTACTTC.

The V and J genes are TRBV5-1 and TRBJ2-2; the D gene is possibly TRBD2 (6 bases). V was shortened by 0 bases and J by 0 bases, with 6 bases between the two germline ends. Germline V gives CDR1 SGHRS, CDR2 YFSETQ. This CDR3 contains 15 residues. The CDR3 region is CASSLGGANTGELFF. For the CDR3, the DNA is TGCGCCAGCAGCTTGGGCGGGGCGAACACCGGGGAGCTGTTTTTT.

The CDR3 nucleotides read TGTGCCAGCAGCGCCCCGCTCGGGGGGGGGCCTCGGGAGCAGTACTTC. This sequence encodes CASSAPLGGGPREQYF. The chain combines TRBV9 with TRBJ2-7, with 8 bases aligning to TRBD2. V lost 3 bases to trimming and J lost 7 bases; unmatched junction nucleotides: 15. Germline assignment: CDR1 SGDLS and CDR2 YYNGEE. The CDR3 is 16 residues long.

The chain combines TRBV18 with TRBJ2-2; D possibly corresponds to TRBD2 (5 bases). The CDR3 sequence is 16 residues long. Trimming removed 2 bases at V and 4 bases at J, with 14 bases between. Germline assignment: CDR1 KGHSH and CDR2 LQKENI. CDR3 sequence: CASSPGEARGTGELFF. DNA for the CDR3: TGTGCCAGCTCACCAGGCGAGGCTCGGGGCACCGGGGAGCTGTTTTTT.

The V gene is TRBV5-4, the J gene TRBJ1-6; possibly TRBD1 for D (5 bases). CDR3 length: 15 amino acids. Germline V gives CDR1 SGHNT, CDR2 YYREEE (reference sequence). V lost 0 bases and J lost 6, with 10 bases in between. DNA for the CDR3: TGTGCCAGCAGCTTGGAAAGGACAACTAATTCACCCCTCCACTTT. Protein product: CASSLERTTNSPLHF.